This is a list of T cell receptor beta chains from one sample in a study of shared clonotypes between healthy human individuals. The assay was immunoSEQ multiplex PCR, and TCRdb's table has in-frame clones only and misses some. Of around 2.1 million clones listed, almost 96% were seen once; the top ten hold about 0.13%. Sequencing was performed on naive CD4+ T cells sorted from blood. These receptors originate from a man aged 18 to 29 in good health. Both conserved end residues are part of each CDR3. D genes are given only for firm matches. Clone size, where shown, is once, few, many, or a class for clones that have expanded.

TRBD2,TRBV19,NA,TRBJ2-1,CASTQQWTSLYNEQFF,TGTGCCAGTACTCAACAGTGGACTAGCCTCTACAATGAGCAGTTCTTC
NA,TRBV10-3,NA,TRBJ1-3,CAIKYSGLNTIYF,TGTGCCATCAAGTACAGCGGGTTAAACACCATATATTTT
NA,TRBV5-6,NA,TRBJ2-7,CASSWGQGTYEQYF,TGTGCCAGCAGCTGGGGGCAGGGGACCTACGAGCAGTACTTC
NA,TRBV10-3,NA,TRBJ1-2,CATSLGETGYGYTF,TGTGCCACCTCCCTCGGGGAGACCGGCTATGGCTACACCTTC
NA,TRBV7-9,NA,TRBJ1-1,CASSLSGPEAFF,TGTGCCAGCAGCTTGAGTGGCCCTGAAGCTTTCTTT
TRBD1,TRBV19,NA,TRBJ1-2,CATMGQGSVGYTF,TGTGCCACCATGGGACAGGGGTCTGTCGGCTACACCTTC
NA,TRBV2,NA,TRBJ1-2,CARHRVSNYGYTF,TGTGCCAGACACAGGGTGTCTAACTATGGCTACACCTTC
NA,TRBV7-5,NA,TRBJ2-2,CARSQKGDTGELFF,TGTGCCAGAAGCCAGAAGGGCGACACCGGGGAGCTGTTTTTT
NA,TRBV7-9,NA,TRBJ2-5,CASSLARPYQETQYF,TGTGCCAGCAGCTTAGCGCGGCCTTACCAAGAGACCCAGTACTTC
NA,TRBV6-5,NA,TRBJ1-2,CASTQWGEDGYTF,TGTGCCAGCACCCAGTGGGGGGAGGATGGCTACACCTTC
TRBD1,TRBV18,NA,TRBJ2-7,CASSRGQVYEQYF,TGTGCCAGCTCCCGTGGACAGGTCTACGAGCAGTACTTC
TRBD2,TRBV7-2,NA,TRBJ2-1,CASSLGLAGGGEQFF,TGTGCCAGCAGCTTGGGACTAGCGGGAGGTGGTGAGCAGTTCTTC
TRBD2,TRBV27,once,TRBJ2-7,CASSRGLASTYEQYF,TGTGCCAGCAGTCGAGGACTAGCGTCTACCTACGAGCAGTACTTC
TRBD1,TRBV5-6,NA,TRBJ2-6,CASSYGTGGSGANVLTF,TGTGCCAGCAGCTATGGGACAGGGGGCTCTGGGGCCAACGTCCTGACTTTC
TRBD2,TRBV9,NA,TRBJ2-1,CASSPTTQREADEQFF,TGTGCCAGCAGCCCCACAACGCAGCGGGAGGCCGATGAGCAGTTCTTC
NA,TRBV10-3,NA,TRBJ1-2,CAISEVSFQQGYTF,TGTGCCATCAGTGAGGTATCTTTTCAACAAGGCTACACCTTC
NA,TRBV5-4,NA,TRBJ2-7,CASSPGLHNYEQYF,TGTGCCAGCAGCCCAGGACTCCACAACTACGAGCAGTACTTC
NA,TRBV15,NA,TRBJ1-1,CATSRVIIYPSTEAFF,TGTGCCACCAGCAGAGTTATAATATACCCTTCCACTGAAGCTTTCTTT
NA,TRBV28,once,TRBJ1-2,CASSRSAYGYTF,TGTGCCAGCAGTCGTTCCGCTTATGGCTACACCTTC
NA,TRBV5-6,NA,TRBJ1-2,CASSGFRQAGYGYTF,TGTGCCAGCAGCGGATTTAGACAGGCGGGCTATGGCTACACCTTC
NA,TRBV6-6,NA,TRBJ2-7,CASRAGFAYEQYF,TGTGCCAGCAGGGCGGGCTTTGCTTACGAGCAGTACTTC
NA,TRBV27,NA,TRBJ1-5,CASSLSRGAGGNQPQHF,TGTGCCAGCAGTTTATCGAGGGGGGCTGGCGGCAATCAGCCCCAGCATTTT
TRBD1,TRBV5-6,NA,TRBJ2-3,CASSLVPRGLTDTQYF,TGTGCCAGCAGCTTGGTACCCAGGGGGTTGACAGATACGCAGTATTTT
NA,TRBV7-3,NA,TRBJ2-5,CASSPTGGANQETQYF,TGTGCCAGCAGCCCCACGGGCGGTGCAAATCAAGAGACCCAGTACTTC
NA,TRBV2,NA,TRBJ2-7,CASREPGLATEQYF,TGTGCCAGCAGGGAGCCGGGCCTCGCCACCGAGCAGTACTTC
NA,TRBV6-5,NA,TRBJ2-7,CASSYSITGVYEQYF,TGTGCCAGCAGTTACTCGATAACGGGGGTCTACGAGCAGTACTTC
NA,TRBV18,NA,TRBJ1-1,CASSPTRGGTAFF,TGTGCCAGCTCACCTACCCGGGGGGGGACAGCTTTCTTT
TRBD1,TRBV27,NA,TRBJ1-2,CASSPRTGVHYGYTF,TGTGCCAGCAGTCCACGGACAGGGGTTCACTATGGCTACACCTTC
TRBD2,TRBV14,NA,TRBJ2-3,CASSQDLQRGVYTQYF,TGTGCCAGCAGCCAAGACCTCCAGCGGGGGGTATATACGCAGTATTTT
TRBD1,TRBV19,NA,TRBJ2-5,CASSPLDRGETQYF,TGTGCCAGTAGTCCCCTTGACAGGGGCGAGACCCAGTACTTC
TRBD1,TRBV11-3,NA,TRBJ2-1,CASSLVTGGRNEQFF,TGTGCCAGCAGCTTAGTGACAGGGGGTCGGAATGAGCAGTTCTTC
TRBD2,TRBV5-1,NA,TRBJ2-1,CASSLVGRESYNEQFF,TGCGCCAGCAGCTTGGTAGGGAGGGAGTCGTACAATGAGCAGTTCTTC
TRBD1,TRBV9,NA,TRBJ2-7,CASSETGTGHYEQYF,TGTGCCAGCAGCGAGACCGGGACAGGGCACTACGAGCAGTACTTC
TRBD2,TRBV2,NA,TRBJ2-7,CASSTSGLSYEQYF,TGTGCCAGCAGCACTAGCGGTCTCTCCTACGAGCAGTACTTC
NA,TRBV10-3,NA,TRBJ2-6,CAISERGNSGANVLTF,TGTGCCATCAGTGAGCGGGGAAACTCTGGGGCCAACGTCCTGACTTTC
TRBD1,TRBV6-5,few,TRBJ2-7,CASRRGQGSYEQYF,TGTGCCAGCAGGAGGGGACAGGGCTCCTACGAGCAGTACTTC
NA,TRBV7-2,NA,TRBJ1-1,CASSLQGAGNTEAFF,TGTGCCAGCAGCTTACAGGGTGCGGGGAACACTGAAGCTTTCTTT
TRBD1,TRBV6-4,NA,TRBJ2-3,CASSEGQKETDTQYF,TGTGCCAGCAGTGAGGGACAGAAGGAAACAGATACGCAGTATTTT
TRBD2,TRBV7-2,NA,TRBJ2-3,CASSLVPAGGTDTQYF,TGTGCCAGCAGCTTAGTGCCAGCGGGAGGGACAGATACGCAGTATTTT
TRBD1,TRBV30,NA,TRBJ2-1,CAWAPGQGANEQFF,TGTGCCTGGGCTCCGGGACAGGGAGCCAATGAACAGTTCTTC
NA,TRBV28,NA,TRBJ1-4,CASSPSGGSEKLFF,TGTGCCAGCAGTCCATCCGGGGGGAGTGAAAAACTGTTTTTT
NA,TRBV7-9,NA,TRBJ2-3,CASAGLHTDTQYF,TGTGCCAGCGCGGGACTGCACACAGATACGCAGTATTTT
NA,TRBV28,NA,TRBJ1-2,CASSLARRYGYTF,TGTGCCAGCAGTTTGGCCAGGCGATATGGCTACACCTTC
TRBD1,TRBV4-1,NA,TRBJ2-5,CASSHLDRGLETQYF,TGCGCCAGCAGCCATTTGGACAGGGGGCTGGAGACCCAGTACTTC